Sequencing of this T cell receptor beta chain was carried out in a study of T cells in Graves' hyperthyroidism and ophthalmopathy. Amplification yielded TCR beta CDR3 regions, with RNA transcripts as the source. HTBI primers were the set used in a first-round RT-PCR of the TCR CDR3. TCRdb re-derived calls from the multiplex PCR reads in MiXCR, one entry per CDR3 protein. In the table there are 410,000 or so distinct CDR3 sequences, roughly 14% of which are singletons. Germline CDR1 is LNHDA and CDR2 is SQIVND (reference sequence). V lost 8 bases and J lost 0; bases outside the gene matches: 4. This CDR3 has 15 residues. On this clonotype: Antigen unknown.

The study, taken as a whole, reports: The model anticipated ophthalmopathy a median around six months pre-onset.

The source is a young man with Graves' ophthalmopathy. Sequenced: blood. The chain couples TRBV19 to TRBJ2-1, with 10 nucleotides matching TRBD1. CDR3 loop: CASLDRGGSYNEQFF. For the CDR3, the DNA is TGTGCCAGTCTGGACAGGGGGGGCTCCTACAATGAGCAGTTCTTC. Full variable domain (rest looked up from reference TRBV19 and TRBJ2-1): DGGITQSPKYLFRKEGQNVTLSCEQNLNHDAMYWYRQDPGQGLRLIYYSQIVNDFQKGDIAEGYSVSREKKESFPLTVTSAQKNPTAFYLCASLDRGGSYNEQFFGPGTRLTVL.